This T cell receptor beta chain was sequenced for a study of blood T cells in healthy people across ages. Looking at the study overall: About one barcoded beta molecule per two T cells was captured by template switching.

In regard to this clonotype: Its antigen is unidentified.

Alongside a J-beta primer mix, a sample-barcoded 5' primer served in a second PCR lasting about 7 to 12 cycles. Each cDNA molecule received a tag from a template-switch adaptor that had 12 random nucleotides. TCRdb re-analysed the 5' RACE reads in MiXCR, keeping a single row per CDR3 protein. The sample contains 1,500,000 or so distinct CDR3 sequences, 35% to 45% of which appear only once. Germline V gene data show CDR1 as ENHRY and CDR2 as SYGVKD. The CDR3 length is 11 residues. Trimming took off 2 bases at V and 4 bases at J, with 0 bases between the two ends. Each sample had at least 7 million PBMCs isolated. Regarding the study as a whole: Aged donors had fewer naive CD4+ cells and lower diversity than long-lived donors.

The source of this sequence is a woman in her late teens or twenties in good health. The sequenced sample consisted of blood. J is TRBJ1-3 and V is TRBV10-3; D is unclear. The CDR3 spells CAISEGNTIYF. CDR3 in DNA: TGTGCCATCAGTGAGGGAAACACCATATATTTT.